One sample yielded the 18 T cell receptor beta chains listed below, sequenced in a study of cytomegalovirus exposure and HLA in healthy donors. The primer mix had 60 Vbeta and 13 Jbeta primers. The data were produced by immunoSEQ multiplex PCR, yet TCRdb's version contains in-frame clones alone and is incomplete. The table has some 120,000 clones, around 77% seen once. The source material was PBMCs. Source of these receptors: a man aged 35 to 55 in good health and CMV-seropositive.

Details on this clone: Compared with germline, one end of the junction differs, possibly owing to a read error. V gene TRBV4-3 combines with J gene TRBJ2-7; D is possibly TRBD2 (5 bases). Per germline, CDR1 LGHNA and CDR2 YSLEER. The CDR3 is 15 amino acids. The CDR3 loop is CASSHSGDRSYEQYF. In DNA, the CDR3 is TGCGCCAGCAGCCATTCCGGGGATCGCTCCTATGAGCAGTACTTC.

V gene TRBV2 combines with J gene TRBJ1-2; D is undetermined. The germline V gene encodes CDR1 SNHLY and CDR2 FYNNEI. Trimming took 8 bases from V and 5 from J, leaving 9 bases between them. The CDR3 is 11 amino acids. The CDR3 sequence: CASGTEYGYTF. As DNA, the CDR3 is TGTGCCAGCGGCACCGAATATGGCTACACCTTC.

This clone was counted a single time. The chain uses TRBV6-5 and TRBJ2-7, with TRBD1 as a possible D gene (5 bases). Germline lookup yields CDR1 MNHEY and CDR2 SVGAGI. The ends were cut back, 0 bases at V and 5 bases at J, with 5 bases in the middle. CDR3 size: 12 residues. DNA for the CDR3: TGTGCCAGCAGTTACTCAGGGGACGAGCAGTACTTC. Translated, it gives CASSYSGDEQYF.

The J gene is TRBJ2-7, the V gene TRBV5-4, with 8 nucleotides matching TRBD2. The CDR3 loop spans 15 amino acids. The germline V gene has CDR1 SGHNT and CDR2 YYREEE (reference sequence). The junction had 9 bases not matched to a gene; V was cut back by 0 bases and J by 7 bases. As DNA, the CDR3 is TGTGCCAGCAGCTTGGTTAGCGGGACCCTAAGGGAGCAGTACTTC. Translation gives CASSLVSGTLREQYF.

The V gene is TRBV6-1, the J gene TRBJ2-7, with 8 positions matching TRBD1. Germline V gene lookup returns CDR1 MNHNS and CDR2 SASEGT. The V segment lost 6 bases and the J segment 2 bases; nucleotides outside the gene matches: 9. The CDR3 is made up of 15 amino acids. The CDR3 region is CASRERTGTAYEQYF. The DNA for the CDR3 is TGTGCCAGCAGGGAAAGGACAGGGACAGCCTACGAGCAGTACTTC.

The J gene is TRBJ2-2, the V gene TRBV28, with D possibly TRBD2 on 6 matching bases. CDR3 size: 13 residues. V shed 4 bases and J shed 5 bases, with 8 bases lying between them. Germline CDR1 and CDR2: MDHEN and SYDVKM. In nucleotides, the CDR3 is TGTGCCAGCAGTTGGAGGGTAACCGGGGAGCTGTTTTTT. Translation gives CASSWRVTGELFF. Filled out from reference TRBV28 and TRBJ2-2, the complete variable domain reads DVKVTQSSRYLVKRTGEKVFLECVQDMDHENMFWYRQDPGLGLRLIYFSYDVKMKEKGDIPEGYSVSREKKERFSLILESASTNQTSMYLCASSWRVTGELFFGEGSRLTVL.

The chain links TRBV28 to TRBJ1-2; TRBD1 might be the D (5 bases). The CDR3 runs 13 residues. The germline V gene has CDR1 MDHEN and CDR2 SYDVKM. Trimming pared 2 bases from V and 5 bases from J, leaving 9 bases between. The CDR3 loop reads CASSLPGTYGYTF. In nucleotides, the CDR3 is TGTGCCAGCAGTTTACCCGGGACTTATGGCTACACCTTC.

The chain links TRBV29-1 to TRBJ2-7; 10 bases align to TRBD1. There are 12 residues in the CDR3. The germline CDR1 and CDR2 sequences are SQVTM and ANQGSEA. Trimming at V came to 6 bases and at J to 7 bases, leaving 6 bases not matched to a gene. CDR3 in DNA: TGCAGCGTACCGAGGACAGGGGGTGAGCAGTACTTC. Translation gives CSVPRTGGEQYF.

The chain joins TRBV6-5 to TRBJ1-5; D may be TRBD1 (5 bases). V gave up 9 bases and J gave up 0 bases, with 12 bases separating them. CDR3 size: 14 residues. CDR1 MNHEY and CDR2 SVGAGI come from the germline V gene. In DNA form, the CDR3 reads TGTGCCAGTTGGAGGGGAGATAGCAATCAGCCCCAGCATTTT. Encoded protein: CASWRGDSNQPQHF.

This sequence joins TRBV19 and TRBJ2-5; TRBD1 aligns across 8 bases. Trimming removed 6 bases from V and 9 bases from J; junction bases left unmatched: 9. Germline CDR1 reads LNHDA; CDR2 reads SQIVND (reference sequence). The CDR3 covers 13 residues. The CDR3 is CASRNQGAQPQYF. CDR3 coding DNA: TGTGCCAGTAGAAATCAGGGGGCCCAGCCCCAGTACTTC.

The chain combines TRBV7-2 with TRBJ1-6; D gene unclear. The CDR3 spans 14 residues. Looked up from germline, CDR1 is SGHTA and CDR2 is FQGNSA. The V and J ends lost 9 bases and 5 bases respectively, with 14 bases between them. CDR3 in amino acids: CASGERTNNSPLHF. DNA for the CDR3: TGTGCCAGTGGAGAACGCACCAATAATTCACCCCTCCACTTT.

The V call is TRBV5-1, the J call TRBJ2-1; D ambiguous. V was clipped by 3 bases and J by 0 bases, with 13 bases between them. CDR3 length equals 16 residues. Germline CDR1 and CDR2: SGHRS and YFSETQ. The CDR3 here is CASSSIAGSSYNEQFF. The CDR3 region has the DNA TGCGCCAGCAGCTCCATAGCCGGCAGCTCCTACAATGAGCAGTTCTTC. The complete variable domain, with remaining parts taken from reference TRBV5-1 and TRBJ2-1, reads KAGVTQTPRYLIKTRGQQVTLSCSPISGHRSVSWYQQTPGQGLQFLFEYFSETQRNKGNFPGRFSGRQFSNSRSEMNVSTLELGDSALYLCASSSIAGSSYNEQFFGPGTRLTVL.

The rearrangement links TRBV6-5 to TRBJ1-2; no definite D call. Germline CDR1 reads MNHEY; CDR2 reads SVGAGI. The V gene lost 6 bases and the J gene lost 6 bases, with 11 bases spanning the gap. The CDR3 sequence is 12 residues long. The CDR3 loop is CASRDEVDGYTF. In DNA, the CDR3 is TGTGCCAGCAGAGACGAGGTGGATGGCTACACCTTC.

The CDR3 is CASSFGTHNEKLFF. The CDR3 nucleotides read TGTGCCAGCAGCTTCGGGACACATAATGAAAAACTGTTTTTT. The chain combines TRBV7-2 with TRBJ1-4; tentatively, D is TRBD1 (6 bases). Trimming pared 3 bases from V and 4 bases from J, leaving 9 bases between. The length of the CDR3 is 14 residues. Germline assignment: CDR1 SGHTA and CDR2 FQGNSA.

Here the CDR3 DNA reads TGTGCCATCAGTGGGTCCCCACGGGTTCCTAGGTTCTACGAGCAGTACTTC. Protein: CAISGSPRVPRFYEQYF. V and J are TRBV10-3 and TRBJ2-7; D is unclear. V dropped 4 bases and J dropped 3 bases, with 22 bases sitting between them. The V gene's germline CDR1 is ENHRY and CDR2 SYGVKD. The CDR3 extends over 17 amino acids.

This chain connects TRBV10-3 to TRBJ2-7; tentatively, D is TRBD1 (6 bases). This CDR3 contains 14 residues. With 10 bases removed from V and 6 bases from J, the gap between germline ends came to 22 bases. Per germline, CDR1 ENHRY and CDR2 SYGVKD. The CDR3 reads CATRGRDTDSEQYF. The CDR3 DNA reads TGTGCCACCAGAGGTCGGGACACTGACTCCGAGCAGTACTTC.

This rearrangement joins TRBV27 to TRBJ1-5; 9 nucleotides match TRBD1. The CDR3 covers 18 residues. With V trimmed by 5 bases and J by 0 bases, 11 bases remained unmatched. CDR1 is MNHEY and CDR2 is SMNVEV in the germline V gene (reference sequence). This chain's CDR3 is CASSGYGTGSNSNQPQHF. The DNA for the CDR3 is TGTGCCAGCAGTGGGTACGGGACAGGGAGTAATAGCAATCAGCCCCAGCATTTT.

The chain combines TRBV5-1 with TRBJ2-6; D possibly corresponds to TRBD2 (5 bases). The CDR3 contains 15 residues. Trimming shortened V by 4 bases and J by 0 bases, and 8 bases separated the two germline ends. Looked up from germline, CDR1 is SGHRS and CDR2 is YFSETQ. In DNA form, the CDR3 reads TGCGCCAGCAGCCTAGACTACTCTGGGGCCAACGTCCTGACTTTC. As protein: CASSLDYSGANVLTF.